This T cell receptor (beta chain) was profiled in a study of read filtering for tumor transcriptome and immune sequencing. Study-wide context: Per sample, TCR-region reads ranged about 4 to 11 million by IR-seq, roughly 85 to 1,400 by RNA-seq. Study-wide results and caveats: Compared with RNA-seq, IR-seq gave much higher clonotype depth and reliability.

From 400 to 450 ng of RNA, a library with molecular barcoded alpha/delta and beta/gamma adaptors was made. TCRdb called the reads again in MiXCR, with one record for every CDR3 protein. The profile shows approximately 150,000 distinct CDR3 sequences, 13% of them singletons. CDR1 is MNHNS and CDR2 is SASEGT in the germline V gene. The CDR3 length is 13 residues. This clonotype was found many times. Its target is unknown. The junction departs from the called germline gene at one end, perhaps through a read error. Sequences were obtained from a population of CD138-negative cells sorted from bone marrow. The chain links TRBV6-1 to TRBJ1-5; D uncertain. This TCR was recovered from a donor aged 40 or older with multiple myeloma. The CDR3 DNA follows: TGTGCCAGCACCAAGGATCTTAATCAGCCCCAGCACTTT. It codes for CASTKDLNQPQHF.